This T cell receptor (beta chain) was profiled in a study of T cells in Graves' hyperthyroidism and ophthalmopathy. Turning to the study itself: Blood from the periphery was taken at initial diagnosis, before any treatment. Study results and caveats: Ophthalmopathy stood apart from stable hyperthyroidism in a 13 V-J model.

Using RNA transcripts as the source, TCR beta CDR3 regions were amplified. The primer set for the first-round RT-PCR of the TCR CDR3 was HTBI. TCRdb itself ran the multiplex PCR reads through MiXCR, one entry per CDR3 protein. Of a few hundred thousand distinct CDR3 sequences listed, about 15% are singletons. As for this clonotype: Its specificity is unknown.

Per germline, CDR1 DFQATT and CDR2 SNEGSKA (reference sequence). V dropped 2 bases and J dropped 7; count of bases not matched to a gene: 10. The CDR3 is 15 residues long. Exclusion criteria comprised uncontrolled infection, other autoimmune disease, pregnancy or lactation. Source material for PBMCs was roughly 10 ml fresh peripheral blood. The sequenced sample was blood. This sequence originates from a woman aged 25 to 39 with Graves' hyperthyroidism. V usage is TRBV20-1 and J usage is TRBJ2-2, with 7 bases aligning to TRBD2. The CDR3, as DNA: TGCAGTGCTAGAATTGGCGGGAGTAGGGTCGGGGAGCTGTTTTTT. It yields the protein CSARIGGSRVGELFF.